This is a list of T cell receptor beta chains from one sample in a study of sequential checkpoint blockade in melanoma. The table came from immunoSEQ multiplex PCR; TCRdb's copy has only in-frame clones and leaves some out. The sample consists of around 18,000 clones, 70% to 75% of them appearing once. The sample consisted of CD8+ T cells sorted from blood (inferred from file names), taken from a patient given nivolumab and ipilimumab in sequence. The source of these receptors is a human donor with melanoma. The CDR3 runs from the conserved cysteine through the conserved F or W. The D gene is left open where the match is weak. A row's size may be missing; if present it is once, few, many or a size class.

J gene	D gene	V gene	clone size	CDR3 DNA	CDR3 protein
TRBJ2-1	.	TRBV27	.	TGTGCCAGCAGACAGGGGGGGGGAGGCAATGAGCAGTTCTTC	CASRQGGGGNEQFF
TRBJ2-3	.	TRBV5-8	.	TGTGCCAGCAGCTTAGGTTACGGGACAGATACGCAGTATTTT	CASSLGYGTDTQYF
TRBJ2-1	.	TRBV27	.	TGTGCCAGCAGTTCGAACGCAGGCTACAATGAGCAGTTCTTC	CASSSNAGYNEQFF
TRBJ2-7	.	TRBV28	.	TGTGCCAGCAGTTTTCAGGGCGTCCACGAGCAGTACTTC	CASSFQGVHEQYF
TRBJ2-7	TRBD1	TRBV6-1	few	TGTGCCAGCAGTGAAGCTGGGACAGGGGGCTACGAGCAGTACTTC	CASSEAGTGGYEQYF
TRBJ2-7	.	TRBV4-3	.	TGCGCCAGCAGCCACCAGTATCCAGAGGCCTCCTACGAGCAGTACTTC	CASSHQYPEASYEQYF
TRBJ1-5	TRBD1	TRBV28	once	TGTGCCTGCACCCCGGAGGGACAGACGTATCAGCCCCAGCATTTT	CACTPEGQTYQPQHF
TRBJ2-1	TRBD2	TRBV14	.	TGTGCCAGCAGCCAGTTCAGCGGGAGCTCCTACAATGAGCAGTTCTTC	CASSQFSGSSYNEQFF
TRBJ1-5	TRBD1	TRBV6-1	.	TGTGCCAGCAGTCCCTGGGACAGCAGGGAGCCCCAGCATTTT	CASSPWDSREPQHF
TRBJ2-3	TRBD1	TRBV5-1	.	TGCGCCAGCAGCCCCGTCCCGGGACAGACAAGCACAGATACGCAGTATTTT	CASSPVPGQTSTDTQYF
TRBJ2-4	TRBD2	TRBV14	.	TGTGCCAGCAGCCAAGCTAACATGGGACTAGCGACGCTTTCGGCCAAAAACATTCAGTACTTC	CASSQANMGLATLSAKNIQYF
TRBJ1-6	.	TRBV5-5	.	TGTGCCAGCAGCTTAAGTCGCGTCCTGGACAGAGCTAATTCACCCCTCCACTTT	CASSLSRVLDRANSPLHF
TRBJ1-6	TRBD1	TRBV7-9	.	TGTGCCAGCAGCTCGCCGACAGGGACGGATTCACCCCTCCACTTT	CASSSPTGTDSPLHF
TRBJ2-5	TRBD2	TRBV29-1	.	TGCAGCGTTGAACCGGGGACTAGCGGGGGGGGTGAGACCCAGTACTTC	CSVEPGTSGGGETQYF
TRBJ2-7	TRBD2	TRBV9	.	TGTGCCAGCAGCGTATCGGGAGCGGGAAACTACGAGCAGTACTTC	CASSVSGAGNYEQYF
TRBJ1-1	TRBD1	TRBV9	.	TGTGCCAGCAGCCCGGGGGACAGGGGGAACACTGAAGCTTTCTTT	CASSPGDRGNTEAFF
TRBJ2-7	TRBD2	TRBV4-3	.	TGCGCCAGCAGCCAAGATCGGGGGACGGGGGGCTACGAGCAGTACTTC	CASSQDRGTGGYEQYF
TRBJ2-6	TRBD1	TRBV28	few	TGTGCCAGCAGCGACAGGGCTGGGGCCAACGTCCTGACTTTC	CASSDRAGANVLTF
TRBJ2-1	.	TRBV6-6	.	TGTGCCAGCAGTTCTGAGACTTACAATGAGCAGTTCTTC	CASSSETYNEQFF
TRBJ2-7	TRBD1	TRBV25-1	.	TGTGCCAGCAGTGAGATAGGACAGGCCTACGAGCAGTACTTC	CASSEIGQAYEQYF
TRBJ2-7	.	TRBV27	.	TGTGCCAGCAGTTTATCGAGCAGGGCTGACTACGAGCAGTACTTC	CASSLSSRADYEQYF
TRBJ2-7	.	TRBV4-2	once	TGTGCCAGCAGCCAAGGAGGATGGCAGTACTTC	CASSQGGWQYF
TRBJ1-2	.	TRBV7-6	.	TGTGCCAGCAGCGTTAACGGGAAAATCTATGGCTACACCTTC	CASSVNGKIYGYTF
TRBJ1-5	.	TRBV19	.	TGTGCCAGTAGTATTTCTGACAGACTTTATAGCAATCAGCCCCAGCATTTT	CASSISDRLYSNQPQHF
TRBJ1-2	.	TRBV6-5	few	TGTGCCAGCAGGGAGATAAGGTGGCGGGACTATGGCTACACCTTC	CASREIRWRDYGYTF
TRBJ1-5	TRBD1	TRBV6-5	.	TGTGCCAGCAGTACAGGGGGAAATCAGCCCCAGCATTTT	CASSTGGNQPQHF
TRBJ1-1	.	TRBV7-8	.	TGTGCCAGCAGCTTAGCATCGTGGGGGGGAACAGTGAACACTGAAGCTTTCTTT	CASSLASWGGTVNTEAFF
TRBJ2-3	.	TRBV15	.	TGTGCCACCAGCAGTGGCGGGACTAGCACAGATACGCAGTATTTT	CATSSGGTSTDTQYF
TRBJ1-5	.	TRBV19	medium-sized	TGTGCCAGTAGTACGGGGGGAGAGAGTCAGCCCCAGCATTTT	CASSTGGESQPQHF
TRBJ2-7	.	TRBV21-1	.	TGTGCCAGCAGCGCCGAGGTTACCTACGAGCAGTACTTC	CASSAEVTYEQYF
TRBJ1-6	.	TRBV4-1	.	TGCGCCAGCAACCCTGGGGGGGCCGTCTATAATTCCCCCCTCCACTTT	CASNPGGAVYNSPLHF
TRBJ2-1	TRBD2	TRBV27	.	TGTGCCAGCGTAGCGGGGGGAAACTACAATGAGCAGTTCTTC	CASVAGGNYNEQFF
TRBJ2-5	.	TRBV6-6	.	TGTGCCAGCAGTCCCCGGGCCACGGGGGAGACCCAGTACTTC	CASSPRATGETQYF
TRBJ2-3	TRBD2	TRBV5-6	.	TGTGCCAGCAGCCTAGGGACTAGCGGGGGTCCAGATACGCAGTATTTT	CASSLGTSGGPDTQYF
TRBJ1-6	TRBD1	TRBV13	.	TGTGCCAGCAGCTTCGGCCCGGGACAGGGTTTCATTAGTTCACCCCTCCACTTT	CASSFGPGQGFISSPLHF